Listed below are T cell receptor beta chains from one sample, sequenced in a study of blood T cells in healthy people across ages. TCRdb used MiXCR to reprocess the 5' RACE reads, holding one entry per CDR3 protein. Of 710,000 or so distinct CDR3 sequences listed, roughly 32% are singletons. Sample: blood. The receptors were sampled from an elderly woman in good health. CDR3s include the opening cysteine and the closing phenylalanine or tryptophan. The D gene is left open where the match is weak. Not every row has a clone size; where given, it reads once, few, many or a size class.

CASSPRPGQSYEQYF | TGTGCCAGCAGCCCCCGTCCGGGACAGAGTTACGAGCAGTACTTC | TRBD1 | TRBV7-6 | NA | TRBJ2-7
CSPRDTGRVLGGDTQYF | TGCAGTCCTAGAGATACCGGCAGGGTCTTAGGTGGAGATACGCAGTATTTT | NA | TRBV20-1 | NA | TRBJ2-3
CAWSPNQETQYF | TGTGCCTGGAGTCCGAATCAAGAGACCCAGTACTTC | NA | TRBV30 | NA | TRBJ2-5
CASSIGARTDTQYF | TGTGCCAGCAGCATTGGGGCTCGCACAGATACGCAGTATTTT | NA | TRBV5-4 | many | TRBJ2-3
CASSSSPGTINYGYTF | TGTGCCAGCAGCTCCTCCCCCGGGACGATTAACTATGGCTACACCTTC | NA | TRBV5-5 | NA | TRBJ1-2
CASKGSQFVETQYF | TGCGCCAGCAAAGGGAGCCAGTTTGTTGAGACCCAGTACTTC | NA | TRBV5-1 | NA | TRBJ2-5
CASSSLASSYEQYF | TGTGCCAGCAGTTCCTTGGCGAGCTCCTACGAGCAGTACTTC | NA | TRBV6-5 | NA | TRBJ2-7
CSASMGNEQFF | TGCAGTGCTAGTATGGGGAATGAGCAGTTCTTC | NA | TRBV20-1 | NA | TRBJ2-1
CASSQRDGYQPQHF | TGTGCCAGCAGCCAACGGGACGGCTATCAGCCCCAGCATTTT | NA | TRBV2 | NA | TRBJ1-5
CASSFSGNSGNTIYF | TGTGCCAGCAGCTTCAGCGGGAACTCTGGAAATACCATATATTTT | NA | TRBV5-5 | NA | TRBJ1-3
CASSLSGTSGTKEQYF | TGTGCCAGCAGTTTATCTGGGACTAGCGGGACCAAGGAGCAGTACTTC | TRBD2 | TRBV27 | once | TRBJ2-7
CASRVDTDNEQYF | TGTGCCAGCAGGGTCGACACCGACAATGAGCAGTACTTC | NA | TRBV2 | NA | TRBJ2-5
CASSYRQMEAFF | TGTGCCAGCAGCTACAGACAGATGGAAGCTTTCTTT | NA | TRBV6-1 | few | TRBJ1-1
CASSLTGQGAWETQYF | TGTGCCAGCAGCTTAACGGGGCAGGGGGCGTGGGAGACCCAGTACTTC | TRBD1 | TRBV7-3 | many | TRBJ2-5
CSVGLADTDTQYF | TGCAGCGTTGGGCTAGCGGACACAGATACGCAGTATTTT | TRBD2 | TRBV29-1 | NA | TRBJ2-3
CASSVLDVNTEAFF | TGTGCCAGCAGCGTACTGGACGTGAACACTGAAGCTTTCTTT | NA | TRBV9 | few | TRBJ1-1
CASSPPRRNYEQYF | TGTGCCAGCAGCCCCCCGAGACGAAACTACGAGCAGTACTTC | NA | TRBV6-2/TRBV6-3 | many | TRBJ2-7
CASTEGTTNEKPFF | TGTGCCAGCACGGAGGGGACAACTAATGAAAAACCGTTTTTT | NA | TRBV5-5 | NA | TRBJ1-4
CASSFGSGGAKNIQYF | TGCGCCAGCAGCTTCGGTAGCGGGGGAGCCAAAAACATTCAGTACTTC | TRBD2 | TRBV5-1 | NA | TRBJ2-4
CAREANLAGGPYNEQFF | TGCGCCAGAGAGGCGAATCTAGCGGGGGGGCCCTACAATGAGCAGTTCTTC | TRBD2 | TRBV5-1 | NA | TRBJ2-1
CSAPVSGGLQETQYF | TGCAGTGCTCCCGTAAGCGGGGGGCTGCAAGAGACCCAGTACTTC | TRBD2 | TRBV20-1 | many | TRBJ2-5
CSARTGSRPDTQYF | TGCAGTGCTCGGACAGGGAGTCGCCCAGATACGCAGTATTTT | TRBD1 | TRBV20-1 | NA | TRBJ2-3
CASSAGTENTEAFF | TGTGCCAGCTCCGCCGGGACAGAGAACACTGAAGCTTTCTTT | TRBD1 | TRBV18 | NA | TRBJ1-1
CASSGSTRGSTEAFF | TGTGCCAGCAGTGGGTCGACCCGGGGAAGCACTGAAGCTTTCTTT | NA | TRBV6-1 | few | TRBJ1-1
CASSPPTGGGFNEQFF | TGTGCCAGCTCACCCCCGACAGGGGGCGGCTTCAATGAGCAGTTCTTC | TRBD1 | TRBV18 | many | TRBJ2-1